This T cell receptor beta chain was sequenced during a study of vaccination and CD4 T cells after COVID-19. Overall study: Stimuli were overlapping spike peptide pools of SARS-CoV-2 and three common cold coronaviruses (HCoV-NL63, HCoV-OC43, HCoV-229E). Each control was exposed to a CEFX pool, an HIV-1 Nef pool, or no peptide at all.

This clonotype was seen a few times. Its antigen is unidentified. Sequenced with the Oncomine TCR Beta short-read assay was DNA taken from cultured CD4+ T cells. The template was genomic DNA from cultured CD4+ T cells. A single record per CDR3 protein comes from TCRdb applying MiXCR to the PCR reads. The sample records about 9,500 distinct CDR3 sequences, under 40% being singletons. Stated treatment: roughly 11-day PBMC culture with coronavirus spike peptide pools or control peptides (ViraFEST assay). One should note that the unexposed donor's CD4+ T cells were collected before the COVID-19 pandemic (2011-2018). The sequence derives from a human donor in good health. Sequenced material: CD4+ T cells from blood, cultured in vitro.

The CDR3, as DNA: TGTGCCAGCAGTAGAGAGACAGGGGGGGCTGGGGCCAACGTCCTGACTTTC. The encoded protein is CASSRETGGAGANVLTF. The chain employs TRBV6-1 and TRBJ2-6, with 9 bases that match TRBD1. V was clipped by 5 bases and J by 2 bases; unmatched bases: 7. This CDR3 contains 17 residues. The germline V gene has CDR1 MNHNS and CDR2 SASEGT.